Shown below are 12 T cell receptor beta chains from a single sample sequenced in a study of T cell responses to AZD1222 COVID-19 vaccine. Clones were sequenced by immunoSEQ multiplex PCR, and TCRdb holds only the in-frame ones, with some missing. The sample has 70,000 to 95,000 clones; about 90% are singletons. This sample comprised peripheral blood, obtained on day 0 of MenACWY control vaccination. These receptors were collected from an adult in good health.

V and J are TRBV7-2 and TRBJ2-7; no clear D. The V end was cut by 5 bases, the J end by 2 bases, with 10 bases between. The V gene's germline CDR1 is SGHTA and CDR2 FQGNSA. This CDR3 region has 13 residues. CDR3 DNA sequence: TGTGCCAGCAGCCCCGACGTTGCCTACGAGCAGTACTTC. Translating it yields CASSPDVAYEQYF.

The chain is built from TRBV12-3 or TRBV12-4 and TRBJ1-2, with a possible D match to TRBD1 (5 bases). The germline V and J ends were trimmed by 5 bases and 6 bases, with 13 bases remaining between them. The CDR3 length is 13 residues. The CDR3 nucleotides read TGTGCCAGCAGTCCCGACAGCCTTGATGGCTACACCTTC. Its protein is CASSPDSLDGYTF.

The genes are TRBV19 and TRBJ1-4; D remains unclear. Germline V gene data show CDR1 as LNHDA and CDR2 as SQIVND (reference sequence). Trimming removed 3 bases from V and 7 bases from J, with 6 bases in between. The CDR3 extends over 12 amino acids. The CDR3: CASSIRPEKLFF. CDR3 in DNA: TGTGCCAGTAGTATTAGGCCTGAAAAACTGTTTTTT.

The CDR3 bases are TGTGCCAGCAGCCCAGAGGTGGGACAGGGGGACACAGATACGCAGTATTTT. This sequence encodes CASSPEVGQGDTDTQYF. The V gene is TRBV7-2, the J gene TRBJ2-3, with 11 bases identical to TRBD1. V was clipped by 5 bases and J by 2 bases; unmatched bases: 9. This CDR3 spans 17 amino acids. Germline loops: CDR1 SGHTA, CDR2 FQGNSA. Together with reference TRBV7-2 and TRBJ2-3, the CDR3 gives the full variable domain: GAGVSQSPSNKVTEKGKDVELRCDPISGHTALYWYRQSLGQGLEFLIYFQGNSAPDKSGLPSDRFSAERTGGSVSTLTIQRTQQEDSAVYLCASSPEVGQGDTDTQYFGPGTRLTVL.

CDR3 DNA: TGTGCCAGCAGCGGAGGGGGCTCGGATCAGCCCCAGCATTTT. It is translated as CASSGGGSDQPQHF. This chain connects TRBV9 to TRBJ1-5, with TRBD1 identical over 7 bases. Germline V CDR1 and CDR2: SGDLS, YYNGEE. The CDR3 length is 14 residues. V lost 3 bases and J lost 5; bases outside the gene matches: 5.

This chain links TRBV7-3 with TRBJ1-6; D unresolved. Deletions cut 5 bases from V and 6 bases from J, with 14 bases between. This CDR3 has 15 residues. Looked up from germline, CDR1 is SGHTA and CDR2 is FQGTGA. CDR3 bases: TGTGCCAGCAGCCCCGACTCCAATGGTAATTCACCCCTCCACTTT. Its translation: CASSPDSNGNSPLHF.

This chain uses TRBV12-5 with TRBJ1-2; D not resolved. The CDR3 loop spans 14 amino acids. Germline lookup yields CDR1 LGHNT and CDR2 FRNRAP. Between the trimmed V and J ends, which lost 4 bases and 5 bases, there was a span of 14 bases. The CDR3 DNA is TGTGCTAGTGGTTCGACGCTCGGTAGATATGGCTACACCTTC. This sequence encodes CASGSTLGRYGYTF. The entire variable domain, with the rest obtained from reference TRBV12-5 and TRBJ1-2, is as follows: DARVTQTPRHKVTEMGQEVTMRCQPILGHNTVFWYRQTMMQGLELLAYFRNRAPLDDSGMPKDRFSAEMPDATLATLKIQPSEPRDSAVYFCASGSTLGRYGYTFGSGTRLTVV.

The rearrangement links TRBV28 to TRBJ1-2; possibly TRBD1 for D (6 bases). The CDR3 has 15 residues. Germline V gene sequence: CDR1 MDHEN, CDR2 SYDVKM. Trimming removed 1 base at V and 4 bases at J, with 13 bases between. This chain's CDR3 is CASSLSWGQGYGYTF. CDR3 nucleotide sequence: TGTGCCAGCAGTTTATCCTGGGGGCAAGGCTATGGCTACACCTTC.

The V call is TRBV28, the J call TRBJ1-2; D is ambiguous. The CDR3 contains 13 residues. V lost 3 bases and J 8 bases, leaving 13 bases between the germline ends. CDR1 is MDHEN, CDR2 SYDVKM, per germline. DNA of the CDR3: TGTGCCAGCAGTTTTGTGTCAGGCGGGGGCTACACCTTC. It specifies CASSFVSGGGYTF.

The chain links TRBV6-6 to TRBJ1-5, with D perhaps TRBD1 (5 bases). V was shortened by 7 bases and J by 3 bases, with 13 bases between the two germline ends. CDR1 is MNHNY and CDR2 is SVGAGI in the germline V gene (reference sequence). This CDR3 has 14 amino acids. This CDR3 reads CASTMSRANQPQHF. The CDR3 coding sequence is TGTGCCAGCACCATGAGCAGGGCCAATCAGCCCCAGCATTTT.

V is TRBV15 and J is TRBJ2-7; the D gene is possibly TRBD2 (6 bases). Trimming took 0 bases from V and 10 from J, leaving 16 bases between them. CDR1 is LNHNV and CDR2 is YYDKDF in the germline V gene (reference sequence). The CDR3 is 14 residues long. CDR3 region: CATSRDSGDPPQYF. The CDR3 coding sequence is TGTGCCACCAGCAGAGATTCGGGGGACCCTCCCCAGTACTTC.

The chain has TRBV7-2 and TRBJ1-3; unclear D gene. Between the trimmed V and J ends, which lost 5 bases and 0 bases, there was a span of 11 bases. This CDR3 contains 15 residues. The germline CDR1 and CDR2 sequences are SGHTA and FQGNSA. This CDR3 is CASSQGRVSGNTIYF. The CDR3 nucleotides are TGTGCCAGCAGCCAAGGACGGGTCTCTGGAAACACCATATATTTT. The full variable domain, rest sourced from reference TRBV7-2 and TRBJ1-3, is GAGVSQSPSNKVTEKGKDVELRCDPISGHTALYWYRQSLGQGLEFLIYFQGNSAPDKSGLPSDRFSAERTGGSVSTLTIQRTQQEDSAVYLCASSQGRVSGNTIYFGEGSWLTVV.